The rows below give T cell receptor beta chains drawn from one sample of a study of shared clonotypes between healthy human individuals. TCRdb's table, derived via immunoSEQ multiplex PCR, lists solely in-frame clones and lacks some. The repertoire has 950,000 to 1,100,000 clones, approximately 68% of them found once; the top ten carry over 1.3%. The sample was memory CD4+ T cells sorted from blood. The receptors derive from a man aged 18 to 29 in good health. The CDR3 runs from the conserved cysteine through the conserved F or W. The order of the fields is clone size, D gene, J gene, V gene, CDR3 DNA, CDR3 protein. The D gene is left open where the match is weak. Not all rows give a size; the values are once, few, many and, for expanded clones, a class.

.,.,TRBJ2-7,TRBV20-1,TGCAGTGTCGCTGGGAGTAACGAGCAGTACTTC,CSVAGSNEQYF
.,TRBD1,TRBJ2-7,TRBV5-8,TGTGCCAGCAGTTCGCCCCGGACAGGGCTCTACGAGCAGTACTTC,CASSSPRTGLYEQYF
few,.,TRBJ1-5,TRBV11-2,TGTGCCAGCAGCTCTGGGACAAATCAGCCCCAGCATTTT,CASSSGTNQPQHF
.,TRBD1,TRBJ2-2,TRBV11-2,TGTGCCAGCACTCAGTCTTCGACAGGGGACACCGGGGAGCTGTTTTTT,CASTQSSTGDTGELFF
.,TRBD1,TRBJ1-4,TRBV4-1,TGCGCCAGCAGCCAAGCGCGGGACAGGGGGGAAAAACTGTTTTTT,CASSQARDRGEKLFF
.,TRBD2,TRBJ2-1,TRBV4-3,TGCGCCAGCAGCGGGGATGGGGAGGGGTACAATGAGCAGTTCTTC,CASSGDGEGYNEQFF
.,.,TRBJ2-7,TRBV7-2,TGTGCCAGCAGCTCCCTTGGGGGCTACGAGCAGTACTTC,CASSSLGGYEQYF
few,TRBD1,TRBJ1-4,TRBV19,TGTGCCAGTAGGACGGACAGGCCCGGGAATGAAAAACTGTTTTTT,CASRTDRPGNEKLFF
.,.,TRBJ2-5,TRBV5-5,TGTGCCAGCAGCTTGGGGGCCTCAGAGACCCAGTACTTC,CASSLGASETQYF
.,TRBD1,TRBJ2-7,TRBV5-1,TGCGCCAGCAGCCAGGGACAGCTCTACGAGCAGTACTTC,CASSQGQLYEQYF
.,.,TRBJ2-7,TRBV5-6,TGTGCCAGCAGCTTGGTGAGCAGGGACCCTACCTACGAGCAGTACTTC,CASSLVSRDPTYEQYF
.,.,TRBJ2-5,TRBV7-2,TGTGCCAGCAGCTTAAGGTCGGGACAAGAGACCCAGTACTTC,CASSLRSGQETQYF
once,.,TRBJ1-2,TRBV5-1,TGCGCCAGCAGCTTGGCACCCGGGGAGGGCTATGGCTACACCTTC,CASSLAPGEGYGYTF
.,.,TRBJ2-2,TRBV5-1,TGCGCCAGCAACCAACGACGGGGTGAGGAAACCGGGGAGCTGTTTTTT,CASNQRRGEETGELFF
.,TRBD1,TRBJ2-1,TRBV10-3,TGTGCCACATGCCAGTCACAGGGGAATGAGCAGTTCTTC,CATCQSQGNEQFF
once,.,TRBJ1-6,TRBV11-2,TGTGCCAGCAGCTTCCAGGATTATAATTCACCCCTCCACTTT,CASSFQDYNSPLHF
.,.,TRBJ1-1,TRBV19,TGTGCCAGTAGTACTCCGGTCACCCGGAACACTGAAGCTTTCTTT,CASSTPVTRNTEAFF
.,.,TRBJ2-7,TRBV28,TGTGCCAGCAGCCCCCCGACTAGACGCTACGAGCAGTACTTC,CASSPPTRRYEQYF
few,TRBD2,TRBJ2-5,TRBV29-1,TGCAGCGTTGGGGGGGGGAGACAAGAGACCCAGTACTTC,CSVGGGRQETQYF
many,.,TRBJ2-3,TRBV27,TGTGCCAGCAGTTCGGGACGCCGTAGCACAGATACGCAGTATTTT,CASSSGRRSTDTQYF
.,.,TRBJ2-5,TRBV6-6,TGTGCCAGCAGTAGGGGGGCCGCTTTGGGGGAGACCCAGTACTTC,CASSRGAALGETQYF
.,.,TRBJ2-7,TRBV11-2,TGTGCCAGCAGCTTATCCCACCCAGGCTCCTACGAGCAGTACTTC,CASSLSHPGSYEQYF
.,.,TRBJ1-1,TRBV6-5,TGTGCCAGCAGTTACTTGCGCGGAACTGAAGCTTTCTTT,CASSYLRGTEAFF
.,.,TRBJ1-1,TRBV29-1,TGCAGCGTTGAAGCCAGGCAGAACACTGAAGCTTTCTTT,CSVEARQNTEAFF
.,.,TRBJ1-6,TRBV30,TGTGCCTGGGGCTCGGGGAAGGATAATTCACCCCTCCACTTT,CAWGSGKDNSPLHF
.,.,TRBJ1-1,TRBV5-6,TGTGCCAGCCGTGGCAGCCAACGTATGAACACTGAAGCTTTCTTT,CASRGSQRMNTEAFF
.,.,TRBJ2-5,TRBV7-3,TGTGCCAGCAGCTTAAATGGTGGACGGCAAGAGACCCAGTACTTC,CASSLNGGRQETQYF
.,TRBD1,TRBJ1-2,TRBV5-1,TGCGCCAGCAGCCCCGGACAGGGGGGTGGCTACACCTTC,CASSPGQGGGYTF
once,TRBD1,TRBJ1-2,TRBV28,TGTGCCAGCTCCACAGGGGTGGGAGGGAATGGCTACACCTTC,CASSTGVGGNGYTF
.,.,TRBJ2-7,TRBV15,TGTGCCACCAGTTCAGGCTACGAGCAGTACTTC,CATSSGYEQYF
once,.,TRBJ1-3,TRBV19,TGTGCCAGTAGTGGCTTTGGGCAGTTTGGTCCAGAAAACTCTGGAAACACCATATATTTT,CASSGFGQFGPENSGNTIYF
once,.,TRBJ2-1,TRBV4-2,TGTGCCAGCAGCCGGAGCCGGGATGAGCAGTTCTTC,CASSRSRDEQFF
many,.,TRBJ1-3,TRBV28,TGTGCCAGCAGTTTAGTACAGGGAGGAAACACCATATATTTT,CASSLVQGGNTIYF
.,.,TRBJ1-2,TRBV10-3,TGTGCCACCCTATTGGGCTATGGCTACACCTTC,CATLLGYGYTF
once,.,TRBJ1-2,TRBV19,TGTGCCAGTAGCCCTACGACGAGCCAGGGGTATGGCTACACCTTC,CASSPTTSQGYGYTF
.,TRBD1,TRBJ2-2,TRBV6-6,TGTGCCAGCAGTTGGACAGGGGGTAACACCGGGGAGCTGTTTTTT,CASSWTGGNTGELFF
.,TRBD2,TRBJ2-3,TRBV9,TGTGCCAGCAGCGGAAGCGGGGGACTCACAGATACGCAGTATTTT,CASSGSGGLTDTQYF
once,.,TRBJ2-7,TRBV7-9,TGTGCCAGCAGCTCCCCGGGGGTCATCTACGAGCAGTACTTC,CASSSPGVIYEQYF
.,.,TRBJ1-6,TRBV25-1,TGTGCCAGCAGTCCCCGGGACGAGGGCCGACCCCTCCACTTT,CASSPRDEGRPLHF
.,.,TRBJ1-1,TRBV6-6,TGTGCCAGCAGTTACACCCCAGGGTTGGCTGAAGCTTTCTTT,CASSYTPGLAEAFF
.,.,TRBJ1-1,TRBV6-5,TGTGCCAGCAGTCGCGGACAGACTGAAGCTTTCTTT,CASSRGQTEAFF
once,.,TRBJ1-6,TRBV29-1,TGCAGCGTGCGGACAGAAAGCTCCTATAATTCACCCCTCCACTTT,CSVRTESSYNSPLHF
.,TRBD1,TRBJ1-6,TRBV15,TGTGCCACCAGCACCGGACACAGGGGCCCTTATAATTCACCCCTCCACTTT,CATSTGHRGPYNSPLHF